This record looks at one T cell receptor (beta chain) sequence and its context. In the study's own analysis: Reference gene primer amplification gave nucleated cell count estimates. Sequenced by immunoSEQ multiplex PCR; TCRdb stores in-frame clones only, minus some. For V, J and clone size, that table is used; D and trimming come from the DNA. The sample gives around 110,000 clones, 80% to 90% of which show up once; more than 4% is in the top ten. The data belong to a study of blood T cell repertoires in COVID-19. Overall study: Donors in the United States, Italy and Spain gave samples during acute or convalescent COVID-19. T cells, B-cell-depleted T cells, or PBMCs provided the cDNA or gDNA that served as material.

The CDR3 extends over 14 amino acids. J gave up 12 bases and V 4 bases, and 12 bases lay outside the gene matches. In germline, CDR1 is LNHNV, CDR2 YYDKDF (reference sequence). The material sequenced was peripheral blood. The V gene is TRBV15, the J gene TRBJ1-2; 9 positions match TRBD1. This receptor was taken from a man between 40 and 49 years old with acute or convalescent COVID-19. The CDR3 here is CATSTHGTGGANTF. The DNA of the CDR3 is TGTGCCACCAGCACCCATGGAACAGGGGGCGCGAACACCTTC.